The present entry profiles one T cell receptor (beta chain) with its context. Its target is unknown. The data belong to a study of shared clonotypes between healthy human individuals. General study results and limits: Clonotypes shared by all four donors outscored non-shared clonotypes in generation probability.

The V and J ends lost 6 bases and 6 bases respectively, with 24 bases between them. This CDR3 region has 16 residues. Looked up from germline, CDR1 is SQVTM and CDR2 is ANQGSEA. Positive CCR7 selection of CD45RO-negative cells yielded the naive CD8 cells, and terminally differentiated effector memory CD45RA+ cells were excluded. Produced via immunoSEQ multiplex PCR; TCRdb's table is partial and in-frame only. The table includes around 2,000,000 clones, roughly 94% detected once. This chain joins TRBV29-1 and TRBJ2-1, with TRBD1 as a possible D gene (6 bases). This clonotype was obtained from a man younger than 35 in good health. What was sequenced was naive CD8+ T cells sorted from blood. CDR3 region: CSVVWGTGIFFNEQFF. Here the CDR3 DNA reads TGCAGCGTGGTGTGGGGTACAGGGATTTTCTTCAATGAGCAGTTCTTC.